The entry below gives a single T cell receptor beta chain sequence along with its context. Antigen specificity is unknown. Researchers ran the PCR with 60 Vbeta and 13 Jbeta primers. The protocol was immunoSEQ multiplex PCR, while the TCRdb copy is restricted to in-frame clones and leaves out a portion. Altogether about 100,000 clones are present, around three quarters being singletons, with the ten largest covering under 5%. These data come from a study of cytomegalovirus exposure and HLA in healthy donors. Broader study findings: Reported results showed that the classifier diagnosed cytomegalovirus status with high specificity and sensitivity. Several top significant clusters appeared, in a later analysis, to be linked to common viral pathogens. The authors listed 164 TCR beta chains as cytomegalovirus-associated.

Unrecorded immune exposure was likely among donors, who were nominally healthy when sampled. Unmatched junction bases numbered 8, after V lost 5 bases and J lost 2 bases. The CDR3 is 16 amino acids. Germline V gene sequence: CDR1 LNHNV, CDR2 YYDKDF (reference sequence). This receptor was identified in a female donor in good health and CMV-seropositive. The sequencing input was PBMCs. The rearrangement links TRBV15 to TRBJ2-7; 11 nucleotides match TRBD2. CDR3 nucleotide sequence: TGTGCCACCAGCGCAACTAGCGGGGGCCCCCCCTACGAGCAGTACTTC. It yields the protein CATSATSGGPPYEQYF.